This T cell receptor beta chain emerged from a study of glioma-infiltrating T cells. Study context: WHO grade II oligodendrogliomas or astrocytomas, plus non-recurrent WHO grade IV glioblastomas, were sampled.

This clonotype was detected only a few times. Its antigen remains unknown. Using RNA template, CDR3s of TCR alpha and beta were amplified with iRepertoire arm-PCR. Each CDR3 protein gets one entry after TCRdb re-called the multiplex PCR reads with MiXCR. The sample consists of 300,000 to 450,000 distinct CDR3 sequences, 41% of them appearing once. Findings of the study overall: Tissue-blood divergence was below expectation in non-neoplastic patients, above in gliomas.

This TCR was sampled from a human donor with low-grade glioma or glioblastoma, undergoing nonglioma brain surgery, or in good health (not recorded which). The sample comprised glioma tissue, nonneoplastic brain tissue, or PBMCs (not recorded which).

Here the CDR3 reads CASSQTGLHSNEQFF. The CDR3 nucleotides read TGCGCCAGCAGCCAAACCGGACTCCACTCCAATGAGCAGTTCTTC. This chain links TRBV4-1 with TRBJ2-1, with D tentatively TRBD2 (5 bases). The ends were cut back, 2 bases at V and 6 bases at J, with 14 bases in the middle. Germline CDR1 is MGHRA and CDR2 is YSYEKL. CDR3 length: 15 residues.